This T cell receptor (beta chain) is from a study of cytomegalovirus exposure and HLA in healthy donors. Notes on the study in general: Later on, analysis showed that most CMV-associated TCR beta chains appeared to be HLA-restricted. Presence/absence analysis assumed near-uniform sequencing depth across donors. Most of the TCR beta V segments (in an earlier analysis) were productive either about 87% or about 30% of the time.

Note on this clone: What it binds is unknown.

CDR3 size: 16 residues. V trimming: 5 bases; J trimming: 4 bases; junction bases outside the gene matches: 9. Germline V gene sequence: CDR1 PRHDT, CDR2 FYEKMQ (reference sequence). PCR involved 60 Vbeta and 13 Jbeta primers. Sequencing used immunoSEQ multiplex PCR; TCRdb keeps in-frame clones, though not all of them. The profile covers about 170,000 clones, with approximately 78% appearing a single time and about 1.9% taken by the ten largest. The sequence came from a woman aged 18-35 years in good health and CMV-seronegative. Input material: PBMCs. This chain links TRBV13 with TRBJ2-2; 8 bases align to TRBD1. The CDR3 loop reads CASSPRDRFGTGELFF. The CDR3 DNA reads TGTGCCAGCAGCCCCCGGGACAGGTTCGGCACCGGGGAGCTGTTTTTT.